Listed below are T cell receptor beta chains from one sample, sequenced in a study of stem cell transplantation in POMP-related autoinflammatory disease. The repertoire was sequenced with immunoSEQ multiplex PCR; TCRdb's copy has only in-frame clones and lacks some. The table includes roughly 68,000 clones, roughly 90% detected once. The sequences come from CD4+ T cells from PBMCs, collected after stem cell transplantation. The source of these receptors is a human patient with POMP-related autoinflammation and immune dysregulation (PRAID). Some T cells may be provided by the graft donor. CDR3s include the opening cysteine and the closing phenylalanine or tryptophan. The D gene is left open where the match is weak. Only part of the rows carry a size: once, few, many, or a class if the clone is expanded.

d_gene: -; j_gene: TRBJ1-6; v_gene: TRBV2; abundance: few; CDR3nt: TGTGCCAGCACTAACCTCGTGGGGTCACCCCTCCACTTT; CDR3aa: CASTNLVGSPLHF
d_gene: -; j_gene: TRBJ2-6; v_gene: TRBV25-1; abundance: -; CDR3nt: TGTGCCAGCAGTGAATTCAGAGGGGCCAACGTCCTGACTTTC; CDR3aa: CASSEFRGANVLTF
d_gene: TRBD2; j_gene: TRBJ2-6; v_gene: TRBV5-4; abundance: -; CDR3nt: TGTGCCAGCAGCGGACGGATGCGGGGGGGAGACTCTGGGGCCAACGTCCTGACTTTC; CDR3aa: CASSGRMRGGDSGANVLTF
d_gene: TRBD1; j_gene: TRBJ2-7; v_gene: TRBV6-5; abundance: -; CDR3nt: TGTGCCAGCAGGCCTGGACAGGGCAGCTCCTACGAGCAGTACTTC; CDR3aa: CASRPGQGSSYEQYF
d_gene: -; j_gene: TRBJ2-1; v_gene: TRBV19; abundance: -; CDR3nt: TGTGCCTCTAGAGGAGCCAGTGACTTCGGCAATGAGCAGTTCTTC; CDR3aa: CASRGASDFGNEQFF
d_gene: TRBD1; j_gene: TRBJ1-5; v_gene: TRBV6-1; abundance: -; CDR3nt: TGTGCCAGCAGTGAAATCGCCGGGACAGGCTCGTCTCAGCCCCAGCATTTT; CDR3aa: CASSEIAGTGSSQPQHF
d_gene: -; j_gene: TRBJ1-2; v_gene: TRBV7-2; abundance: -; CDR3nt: TGTGCCAGCAGCTCCGGGCCTATCAAGAGTGGCTACACCTTC; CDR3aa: CASSSGPIKSGYTF
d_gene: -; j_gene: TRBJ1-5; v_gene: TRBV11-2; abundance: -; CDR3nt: TGTGCCAGCAGCTTAGACAGGGGTCAGCCCCAGCATTTT; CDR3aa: CASSLDRGQPQHF
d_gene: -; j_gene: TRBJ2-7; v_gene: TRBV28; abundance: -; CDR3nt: TGTGCCAGCAGTTTCCCCTGGCGGTTTAACCGAAGGGGTGGGAAACCCTACGAGCAGTACTTC; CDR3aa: CASSFPWRFNRRGGKPYEQYF
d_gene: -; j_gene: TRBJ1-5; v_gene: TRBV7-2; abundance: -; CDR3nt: TGTGCCAGCAGCTTTGTGGGGTCCCAGCCCCAGCATTTT; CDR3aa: CASSFVGSQPQHF
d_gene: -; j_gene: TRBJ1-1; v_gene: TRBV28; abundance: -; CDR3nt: TGTGCCAGCAGTTTAATACAGGGTACCACTGAAGCTTTCTTT; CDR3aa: CASSLIQGTTEAFF
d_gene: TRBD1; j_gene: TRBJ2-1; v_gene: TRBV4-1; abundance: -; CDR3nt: TGCGCCAGCAGTTTGTGGACAGGGGAAGGGCTTAGGGTTTACAATGAGCAGTTCTTC; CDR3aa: CASSLWTGEGLRVYNEQFF
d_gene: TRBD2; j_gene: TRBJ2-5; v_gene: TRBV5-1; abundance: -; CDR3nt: TGCGCCAGCAGCCCAGGTGGCGGGGGGATAGAGACCCAGTACTTC; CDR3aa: CASSPGGGGIETQYF
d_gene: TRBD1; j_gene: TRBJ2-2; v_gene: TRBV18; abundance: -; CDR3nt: TGTGCCAGCTCACCTACTCGGACAGGGGTTATCACCGGGGAGCTGTTTTTT; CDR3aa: CASSPTRTGVITGELFF
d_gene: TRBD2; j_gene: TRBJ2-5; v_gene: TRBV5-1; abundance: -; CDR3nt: TGCGCCAGCAGCTTGGCACTAGCGAGGGAGACCCAGTACTTC; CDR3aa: CASSLALARETQYF
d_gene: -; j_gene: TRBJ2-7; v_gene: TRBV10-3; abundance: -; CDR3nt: TGTGCCATCAGTGAGCCGGACTATGGAGGGTACGAGCAGTACTTC; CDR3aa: CAISEPDYGGYEQYF
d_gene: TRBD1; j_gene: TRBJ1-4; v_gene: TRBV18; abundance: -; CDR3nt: TGTGCCAGCTCACAAAATGCAGGGGGCGCGGATGAAAAACTGTTTTTT; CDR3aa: CASSQNAGGADEKLFF
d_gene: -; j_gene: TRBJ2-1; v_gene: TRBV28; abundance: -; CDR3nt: TGTGCCAGCACCTCCCCCTCAGGGGGGGCCCCTGGGAATGAGCAGTTCTTC; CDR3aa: CASTSPSGGAPGNEQFF
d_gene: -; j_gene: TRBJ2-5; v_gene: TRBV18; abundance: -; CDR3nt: TGTGCCAGCTCACCACCGGCAGGGGGGAAAGAGACCCAGTACTTC; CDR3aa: CASSPPAGGKETQYF